This T cell receptor beta chain emerged from a study of T cell repertoires in breast cancer (TCRdb year 2016). Regarding the study in general: Tumors, lymph nodes and peripheral blood lymphocytes from breast cancer patients, as well as peripheral blood from healthy control donors, were profiled. The majority of the 20 or so patient tumors analyzed for shared TCRs were ER+/PR+. Controls included nine healthy donors of an age range similar to the patients. On average, roughly 500,000 sequences per sample and about 10 reads per input cell were obtained by sequencing. Because breast cancer has a low mutational burden and common mutations are rare, the study reasoned that TCRs shared between breast cancer patients would target shared antigens. Tumors and tumor-involved lymph nodes were minced and digested with Liberase and DNase, then filtered through 70-um and 40-um filters. Tumor-free lymph nodes were processed with no enzymatic digestion, and blood samples were separated using Ficoll.

CDR1 and CDR2, per the germline V gene (reference sequence), are DFQATT and SNEGSKA. The V end gives up 6 bases and the J end 5 bases, leaving 9 bases in the junction not matched to a gene. From cysteine to phenylalanine, the CDR3 is 13 amino acids long. The only DNA kept is the CDR3, 39 bases in frame from the first base. Receptors were amplified or captured by emulsion pairing. Unpaired genes were suppressed in a second nested PCR with blocking oligos, after which Illumina adaptors and barcodes were added in a third nested PCR. Each emulsion RT-PCR master mix contained roughly 4,500-270,000 T cells, with C-region, Stepout and V-region primers. The emulsions were generated using the Micellula Emulsion and Purification Kit, and the RT-PCR was run with Qiagen OneStep RT-PCR reagents. Pooled libraries were sequenced with paired-end 2 x 250 reads on an Illumina MiSeq. Per the authors' processing: Read pairs were joined in Galaxy and clipped at the engineered overlap into separate alpha and beta files; unclipped reads were discarded. Alpha-beta pairs were assigned using CompleteTCR, a MiTCR-based pipeline in which chains sharing read cluster identifiers are linked by an R script. TCR sequences that were observed only once, about 1-3.4% of the total, were removed as potential sequencing errors. Starting from the raw public reads, TCRdb applied fastp trimming at Q25, assembled clones with MiXCR and retained in-frame beta chains. Each CDR3 protein gets just one entry, which takes the most common genes and DNA from the rows behind it. What appears here as the V and J calls and clone size reflects TCRdb's work, not the paper's. The sample table shows about 40,000 distinct CDR3 sequences, and roughly 44% are seen once. The ten most abundant clones make up less than 80% of the sample.

The research as a whole found: About 18 TCR pairs were shared across seven or more patient tumors and were rarely found in control blood, which suggested possible tumor specificity. Shared TCRs showed TRBV7 predominance, possibly reflecting tumor recognition or mispriming bias from eight TRBV7 primers. About fourfold more TCRs were shared with matched tumor repertoires by tumor-involved sentinel lymph nodes than by tumor-free nodes (around 7.7% versus 2%). Shared TCRs were encoded by various nucleotide sequences, which suggests selection and expansion based on antigen. Discarding singleton TCRs and sampling only part of each tumor may have missed genuine antitumor clones. Because transcript abundance and primer differences skewed clone recovery, emulsion RT-PCR was regarded as qualitative rather than quantitative.

Paired alpha-beta TCRs of CD8+ T cells were analyzed using an expanded emulsion RT-PCR method with primers for all TCR V genes. CD8+ T cells were isolated with a CD8 positive selection kit and were then incubated overnight in approximately 10 IU/mL IL-2 prior to emulsion RT-PCR. A remark on this clonotype: The target of this receptor is not known. No qualities accompany the bases; no much larger clone lies one base away.

The TCR originated in a pool of human donors with breast cancer or a healthy control (not recorded which). Sequencing used CD8+ T cells. The chain employs TRBV20-1 and TRBJ2-7, with 8 central nucleotides matching TRBD2. The bases read TGCAGTGCAAACCGGGAGGGACCCGACGAGCAGTACTTC. This codes for CSANREGPDEQYF.